This T cell receptor (beta chain) was retrieved from a study of blood T cells in healthy people across ages. The CDR3 covers 18 residues. CDR1 SEHNR and CDR2 FQNEAQ come from the germline V gene (reference sequence). Trimming removed 4 bases from V and 2 bases from J; junction bases left unmatched: 15. It was roughly 10 milliliters of peripheral blood that were drawn from each donor. The extraction recovered at least 5 micrograms of total RNA per sample. The second PCR ran roughly 6 to 12 cycles with a sample-barcoded 5' primer and J-beta primers. In TCRdb, the 5' RACE reads were re-called with MiXCR into one record per CDR3 protein. Altogether about 680,000 distinct CDR3 sequences are present, over 45% being singletons, with the ten largest covering around a third.

This receptor was identified in a woman aged 55-70 years in good health. V is TRBV7-9 and J is TRBJ2-3; 7 positions agree with TRBD1. The material sequenced was blood. DNA for the CDR3: TGTGCCAGCAGCTCACCTACACTTGCCCAGGGGGTCACAGATACGCAGTATTTT. Its translation: CASSSPTLAQGVTDTQYF.